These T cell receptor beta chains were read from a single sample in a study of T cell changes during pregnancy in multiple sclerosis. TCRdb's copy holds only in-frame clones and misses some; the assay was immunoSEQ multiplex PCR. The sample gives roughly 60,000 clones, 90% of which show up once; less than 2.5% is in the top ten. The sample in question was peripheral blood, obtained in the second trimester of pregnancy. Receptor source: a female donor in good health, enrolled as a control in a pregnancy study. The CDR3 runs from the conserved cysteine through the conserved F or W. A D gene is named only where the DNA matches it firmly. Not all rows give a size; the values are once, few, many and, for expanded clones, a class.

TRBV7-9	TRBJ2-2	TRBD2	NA	CASSLVAGGTGELFF	TGTGCCAGCAGCTTAGTGGCGGGGGGGACCGGGGAGCTGTTTTTT
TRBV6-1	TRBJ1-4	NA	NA	CASSDWSATNEKLFF	TGTGCCAGCAGTGATTGGAGTGCAACTAATGAAAAACTGTTTTTT
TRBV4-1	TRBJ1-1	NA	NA	CASSGWGQSNTEAFF	TGCGCCAGCAGCGGTTGGGGGCAGTCGAACACTGAAGCTTTCTTT
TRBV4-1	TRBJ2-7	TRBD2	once	CASSRAGTSGYEQYF	TGCGCCAGCAGCCGCGCCGGGACTAGCGGTTACGAGCAGTACTTC
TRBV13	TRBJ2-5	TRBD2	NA	CASSRNSGMQETQYF	TGTGCCAGCAGCCGGAATAGCGGGATGCAAGAGACCCAGTACTTC
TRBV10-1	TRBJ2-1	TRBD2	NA	CATASASGASKFF	TGCGCCACCGCCTCGGCTAGCGGGGCCTCGAAGTTCTTC
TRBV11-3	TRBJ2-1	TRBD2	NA	CASSLDVGLAGSNEQFF	TGTGCCAGCAGCTTAGATGTAGGTCTAGCGGGTAGCAATGAGCAGTTCTTC
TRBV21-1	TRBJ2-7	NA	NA	CASSKDGQGMDYEQYF	TGTGCCAGCAGCAAAGATGGTCAGGGGATGGACTACGAGCAGTACTTC
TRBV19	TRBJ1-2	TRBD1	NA	CASSITAGQDLYGYTF	TGTGCCAGTAGTATAACCGCCGGACAGGATCTCTATGGCTACACCTTC
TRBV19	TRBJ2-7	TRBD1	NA	CADGGQGLEREQYF	TGTGCCGATGGGGGACAGGGGTTAGAGAGGGAGCAGTACTTC
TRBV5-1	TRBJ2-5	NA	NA	CASSRDSQETQYF	TGCGCCAGCAGCCGGGACTCCCAAGAGACCCAGTACTTC
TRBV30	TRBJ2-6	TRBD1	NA	CAWSSGTVLSGANVLTF	TGTGCCTGGAGTTCGGGGACAGTACTCTCTGGGGCCAACGTCCTGACTTTC
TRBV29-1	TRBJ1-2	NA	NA	CSVGRSGGSDGYTF	TGCAGCGTTGGCCGGTCCGGGGGTTCAGATGGCTACACCTTC
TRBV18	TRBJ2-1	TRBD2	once	CASSEGPSGSEQFF	TGTGCCAGCTCAGAGGGTCCTAGCGGGAGCGAGCAGTTCTTC
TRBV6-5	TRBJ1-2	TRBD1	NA	CASSLTGLYGYTF	TGTGCCAGCAGTCTGACAGGGCTCTATGGCTACACCTTC
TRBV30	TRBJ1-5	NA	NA	CAWAGAGDQPQHF	TGTGCCTGGGCTGGGGCAGGGGATCAGCCCCAGCATTTT
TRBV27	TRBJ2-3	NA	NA	CASSLQRYSTDTQYF	TGTGCCAGCAGTTTACAACGGTATAGCACAGATACGCAGTATTTT
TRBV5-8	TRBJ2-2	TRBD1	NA	CASTTGQIGGELFF	TGTGCCAGCACCACGGGACAGATCGGCGGGGAGCTGTTTTTT
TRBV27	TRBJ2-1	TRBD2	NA	CASSLASGSYNEQFF	TGTGCCAGCAGTTTAGCTAGCGGGAGCTACAATGAGCAGTTCTTC
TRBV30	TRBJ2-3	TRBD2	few	CAWGGLTSTDTQYF	TGTGCCTGGGGGGGACTAACTAGCACAGATACGCAGTATTTT
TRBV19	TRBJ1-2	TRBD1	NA	CASSMGTGTGAYGYTF	TGTGCCAGTAGTATGGGGACAGGGACTGGGGCCTATGGCTACACCTTC
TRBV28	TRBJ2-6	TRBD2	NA	CASSFLAGDGANVLTF	TGTGCCAGCAGTTTCCTAGCGGGAGATGGGGCCAACGTCCTGACTTTC
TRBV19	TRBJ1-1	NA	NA	CASSIEDSYTEAFF	TGTGCCAGTAGTATAGAGGACAGTTACACTGAAGCTTTCTTT
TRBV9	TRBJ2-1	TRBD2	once	CASSPTSGGNEQFF	TGTGCCAGCTCTCCGACTAGCGGGGGTAATGAGCAGTTCTTC
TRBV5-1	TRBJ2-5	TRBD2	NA	CASSLGTSVQETQYF	TGCGCCAGCAGCTTGGGGACTAGCGTCCAAGAGACCCAGTACTTC
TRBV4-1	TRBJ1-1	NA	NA	CASSQGQGLTEAFF	TGCGCCAGCAGCCAAGGGCAGGGACTCACTGAAGCTTTCTTT
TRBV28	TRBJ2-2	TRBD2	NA	CASTLAGETGELFF	TGTGCCAGCACCCTAGCGGGAGAAACCGGGGAGCTGTTTTTT
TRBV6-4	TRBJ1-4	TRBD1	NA	CASSDSTGGHEKLFF	TGTGCCAGCAGTGACTCAACAGGGGGCCATGAAAAACTGTTTTTT
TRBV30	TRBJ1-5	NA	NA	CAWSGQISNQPQHF	TGTGCCTGGAGTGGGCAGATTAGCAATCAGCCCCAGCATTTT
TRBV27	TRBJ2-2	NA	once	CATLPPAGELFF	TGTGCCACCCTCCCCCCCGCCGGGGAGCTGTTTTTT
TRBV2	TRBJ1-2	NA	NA	CAIPRTGIGYGYTF	TGTGCCATCCCCCGGACGGGAATCGGCTATGGCTACACCTTC
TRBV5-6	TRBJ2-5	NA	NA	CASSYLGGVTQYF	TGTGCCAGCAGCTATCTCGGGGGAGTGACCCAGTACTTC
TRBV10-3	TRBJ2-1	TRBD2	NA	CAISGSGTSGGNEQFF	TGTGCCATCAGTGGTTCCGGGACTAGCGGGGGTAATGAGCAGTTCTTC
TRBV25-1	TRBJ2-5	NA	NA	CATRGGEGQETQYF	TGTGCCACCAGAGGGGGGGAGGGGCAAGAGACCCAGTACTTC
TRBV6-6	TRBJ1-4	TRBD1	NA	CASTTDRTNEKLFF	TGTGCCAGCACCACGGACAGGACTAATGAAAAACTGTTTTTT
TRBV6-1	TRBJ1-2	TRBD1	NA	CASSAGQRNYGYTF	TGTGCCAGCAGTGCGGGACAGAGAAACTATGGCTACACCTTC
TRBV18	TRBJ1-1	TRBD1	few	CASSPDRAAEAFF	TGTGCCAGCTCTCCGGACAGGGCCGCTGAAGCTTTCTTT
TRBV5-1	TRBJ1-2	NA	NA	CASSLDRDKNYGYTF	TGCGCCAGCAGCTTAGATCGAGACAAAAACTATGGCTACACCTTC
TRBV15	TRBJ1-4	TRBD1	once	CATSRYRTGTGVGGLFF	TGTGCCACCAGCAGATACCGAACCGGGACAGGGGTCGGCGGACTGTTTTTT
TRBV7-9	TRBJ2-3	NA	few	CASSLNQGRGGADTQYF	TGTGCCAGCAGCTTAAATCAGGGGAGAGGAGGTGCAGATACGCAGTATTTT